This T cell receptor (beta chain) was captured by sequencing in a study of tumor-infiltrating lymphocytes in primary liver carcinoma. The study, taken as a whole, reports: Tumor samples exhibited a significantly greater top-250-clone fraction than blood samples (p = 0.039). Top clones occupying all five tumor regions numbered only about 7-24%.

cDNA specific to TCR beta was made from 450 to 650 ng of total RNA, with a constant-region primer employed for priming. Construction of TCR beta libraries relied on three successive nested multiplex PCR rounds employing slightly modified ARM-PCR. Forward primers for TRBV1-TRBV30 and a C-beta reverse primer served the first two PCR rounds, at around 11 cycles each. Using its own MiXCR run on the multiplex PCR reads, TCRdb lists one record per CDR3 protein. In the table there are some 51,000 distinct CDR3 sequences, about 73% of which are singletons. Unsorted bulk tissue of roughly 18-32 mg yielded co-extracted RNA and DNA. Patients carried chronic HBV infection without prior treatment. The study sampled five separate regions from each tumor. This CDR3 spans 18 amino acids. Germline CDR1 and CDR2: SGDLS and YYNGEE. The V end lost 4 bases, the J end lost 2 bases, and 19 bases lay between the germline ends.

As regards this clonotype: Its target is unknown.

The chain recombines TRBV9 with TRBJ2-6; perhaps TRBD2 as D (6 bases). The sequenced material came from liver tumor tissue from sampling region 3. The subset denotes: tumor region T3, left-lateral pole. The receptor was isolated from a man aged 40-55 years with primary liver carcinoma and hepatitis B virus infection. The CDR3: CASSLTPGLRPGANVLTF. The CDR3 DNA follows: TGTGCCAGCAGCTTGACACCGGGACTCCGCCCTGGGGCCAACGTCCTGACTTTC.